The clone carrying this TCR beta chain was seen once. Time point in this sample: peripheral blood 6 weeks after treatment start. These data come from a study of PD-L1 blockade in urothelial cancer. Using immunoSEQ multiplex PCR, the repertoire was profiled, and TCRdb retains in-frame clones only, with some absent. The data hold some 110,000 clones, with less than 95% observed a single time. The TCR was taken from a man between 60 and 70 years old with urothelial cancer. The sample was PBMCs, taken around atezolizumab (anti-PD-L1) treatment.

The CDR3 here is CASSLDGSGNTDTQYF. CDR3 coding DNA: TGTGCCAGCAGCTTGGATGGTAGCGGGAACACAGATACGCAGTATTTT. This sequence joins TRBV5-4 and TRBJ2-3, with 8 bases fitting TRBD2. V lost 0 bases to trimming and J lost 2 bases; unmatched junction nucleotides: 5. The CDR3 consists of 16 residues. Per germline, CDR1 SGHNT and CDR2 YYREEE (reference sequence).